A selection of T cell receptor beta chains follows, all from one sample in a study of identical twins. In TCRdb, the 5' RACE reads were re-called with MiXCR into one record per CDR3 protein. In the table there are 100,000 to 110,000 distinct CDR3 sequences, about 6.1% of which are singletons. Input material: memory T cells sorted from blood. Every receptor here comes from a woman between 45 and 60 years old in good health. Each CDR3 is given with its conserved first and last residue. A D gene is named only where the DNA matches it firmly. The size entry is marked missing in some rows and otherwise reads once, few, many or a size class.

d_call j_call clone_size v_call cdr3_nt cdr3_aa
NA TRBJ1-5 many TRBV19 TGTGCCAGTAACACACGGAATCAGCCCCAGCATTTT CASNTRNQPQHF
NA TRBJ2-2 many TRBV10-3 TGTGCCATCAGTGAGCGAACGAACACCGGGGAGCTGTTTTTT CAISERTNTGELFF
NA TRBJ2-1 NA TRBV20-1 TGCAGTGCTAGAGATCTGAAGTGGAACTCCTACAATGAGCAGTTCTTC CSARDLKWNSYNEQFF
TRBD2 TRBJ2-3 few TRBV3-1 TGTGCCAGCAGCCGGCCCGGGACTAGCGCGGGTACGCAGTATTTT CASSRPGTSAGTQYF
TRBD1 TRBJ2-5 NA TRBV5-5 TGTGCCAGCAGCTCGACAGGGATGTGGGAGACCCAGTACTTC CASSSTGMWETQYF
NA TRBJ1-2 many TRBV7-9 TGTGCCAGCAGCAGAGACAGTAGTAACTATGGCTACACCTTC CASSRDSSNYGYTF
NA TRBJ1-1 few TRBV5-6 TGTGCCAGCAGCTTGGCCCAGACGCGGAGGGGGAACACTGAAGCTTTCTTT CASSLAQTRRGNTEAFF
NA TRBJ2-7 few TRBV7-2 TGTGCCAGCAGCCTGCGTGGGGTCGAGCAGTACTTC CASSLRGVEQYF
TRBD2 TRBJ2-5 few TRBV5-1 TGCGCCAGCAGCCCCTCCCCAAGCGGGAGTGGAGAGACCCAGTACTTC CASSPSPSGSGETQYF
NA TRBJ2-2 many TRBV5-1 TGCGCCAGCAGCGTGGCCCCATACGGGGAGCTGTTTTTT CASSVAPYGELFF
NA TRBJ2-1 NA TRBV7-8 TGTGCCAGCAGATCAGACAATGAGCAGTTCTTC CASRSDNEQFF
TRBD1 TRBJ2-5 NA TRBV20-1 TGCAGTGCTAGGGACAGGGTCGGGGAGACCCAGTACTTC CSARDRVGETQYF
TRBD1 TRBJ2-1 many TRBV15 TGTGCCACCAGCAGAGAACCGGGACAGGGTAGTGAGCAGTTCTTC CATSREPGQGSEQFF
NA TRBJ1-1 many TRBV12-3/TRBV12-4 TGTGCCAGCAGCGGGGGACGAAGGTTGAACACTGAAGCTTTCTTT CASSGGRRLNTEAFF
NA TRBJ2-1 NA TRBV7-8 TGTGCCAGCAGCTTAATACTAGGGACGGATGAGCAGTTCTTC CASSLILGTDEQFF
TRBD2 TRBJ2-7 few TRBV20-1 TGCAGTGCTCCTTCTAGCGGGAGAGGGTACGAGCAGTACTTC CSAPSSGRGYEQYF
TRBD2 TRBJ2-1 NA TRBV10-3 TGTGCCATCATGGGATCAGGAGGGAGGGAGGTGAATGAGCAGTTCTTC CAIMGSGGREVNEQFF
NA TRBJ2-1 many TRBV6-5 TGTGCCAGCAGCCCGTTCCTAGTTGGGGGCAATGAGCAGTTCTTC CASSPFLVGGNEQFF
NA TRBJ2-3 few TRBV19 TGTGCCAGTAGTACCGGGACCAGATTAACAGATACGCAGTATTTT CASSTGTRLTDTQYF
NA TRBJ2-7 many TRBV9 TGTGCCAGCAGCGTGGACCTGGGCTCCTACGAGCAGTACTTC CASSVDLGSYEQYF
TRBD1 TRBJ2-7 many TRBV5-1 TGCGCCAGCAGCTTCGGGACAGGGTCCAGCGAGCAGTACTTC CASSFGTGSSEQYF
NA TRBJ1-1 many TRBV3-1 TGTGCCAGCAGTTGGGAGGGCGAAGCTTTCTTT CASSWEGEAFF
NA TRBJ1-5 NA TRBV19 TGTGCCAGTCGGCAGAGTGGCGATCAGCCCCAGCATTTT CASRQSGDQPQHF
NA TRBJ1-3 NA TRBV7-2 TGTGCCAGCAGCTTATGGGGCTCGAACACCATATATTTT CASSLWGSNTIYF
NA TRBJ2-7 NA TRBV27 TGTGCCAGCAGTCTAAGTTCTAGCGCGAGGTACGAGCAGTACTTC CASSLSSSARYEQYF
TRBD2 TRBJ2-3 many TRBV12-3/TRBV12-4 TGTGCCAGCAGTCCATTTTTAGCGGGAGCAGATACGCAGTATTTT CASSPFLAGADTQYF
TRBD1 TRBJ2-1 many TRBV24-1 TGTGCCACCAGTGACCAGGACAGGGTCTCCTACAATGAGCAGTTCTTC CATSDQDRVSYNEQFF